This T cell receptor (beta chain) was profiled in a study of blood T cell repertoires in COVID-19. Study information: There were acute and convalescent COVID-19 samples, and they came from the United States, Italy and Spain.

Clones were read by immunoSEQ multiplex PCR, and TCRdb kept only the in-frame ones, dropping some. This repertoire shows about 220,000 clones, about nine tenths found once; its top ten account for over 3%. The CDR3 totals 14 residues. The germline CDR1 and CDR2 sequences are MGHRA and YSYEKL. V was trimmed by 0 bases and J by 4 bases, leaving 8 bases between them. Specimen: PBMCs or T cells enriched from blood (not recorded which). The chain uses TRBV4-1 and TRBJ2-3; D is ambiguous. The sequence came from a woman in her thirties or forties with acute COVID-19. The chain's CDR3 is CASSQDLNSDTQYF. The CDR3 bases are TGCGCCAGCAGCCAAGATCTTAACTCAGATACGCAGTATTTT.